The 14 T cell receptor beta chains listed next were all sequenced from one sample in a study of cytomegalovirus exposure and HLA in healthy donors. TCRdb's copy holds only in-frame clones and misses some; the assay was immunoSEQ multiplex PCR. The sample holds roughly 120,000 clones; roughly nine tenths are singletons and the top ten take less than 4.5%. Sequencing input: PBMCs. These receptors came from a man aged 18 to 29 in good health and CMV-seropositive.

This clone was seen only once. V is TRBV5-6 and J is TRBJ1-1; D uncertain. The germline V and J ends were trimmed by 4 bases and 5 bases, with 18 bases remaining between them. Germline loops: CDR1 SGHDT, CDR2 YYEEEE. The CDR3 covers 15 residues. The CDR3 sequence: CASSHRGAALTEAFF. Written as DNA, the CDR3 is TGTGCCAGCAGCCACCGCGGTGCAGCGTTAACTGAAGCTTTCTTT.

This rearrangement joins TRBV14 to TRBJ1-5; D not resolved. Trimming shortened V by 2 bases and J by 0 bases, and 2 bases separated the two germline ends. The length of the CDR3 is 13 residues. Germline CDR1 is SGHDN and CDR2 is FVKESK. DNA of the CDR3: TGTGCCAGCAGCCAATATAGCAATCAGCCCCAGCATTTT. Its protein is CASSQYSNQPQHF.

DNA of the CDR3: TGTGCCAGCAGTGAACAGGGTCAAGGGAACACTGAAGCTTTCTTT. This encodes CASSEQGQGNTEAFF. The chain couples TRBV2 to TRBJ1-1; D possibly corresponds to TRBD1 (5 bases). V was shortened by 2 bases and J by 1 base, with 11 bases between the two germline ends. This CDR3 spans 15 amino acids. Germline CDR1 and CDR2: SNHLY and FYNNEI.

This clone was observed once. J is TRBJ1-1 and V is TRBV7-9; D is unresolved. This CDR3 contains 13 residues. Per germline, CDR1 SEHNR and CDR2 FQNEAQ (reference sequence). V was shortened by 2 bases and J by 5 bases, with 9 bases between the two germline ends. Here the CDR3 reads CASSLNQITEAFF. In nucleotides, the CDR3 is TGTGCCAGCAGCTTAAACCAGATTACTGAAGCTTTCTTT. Drawing the rest from reference TRBV7-9 and TRBJ1-1, the complete variable domain is DTGVSQNPRHKITKRGQNVTFRCDPISEHNRLYWYRQTLGQGPEFLTYFQNEAQLEKSRLLSDRFSAERPKGSFSTLEIQRTEQGDSAMYLCASSLNQITEAFFGQGTRLTVV.

This chain links TRBV5-1 with TRBJ1-2, with TRBD1 matching 12 bases. Per germline, CDR1 SGHRS and CDR2 YFSETQ. The V segment lost 4 bases and the J segment 7 bases; nucleotides outside the gene matches: 5. The length of the CDR3 is 14 residues. The CDR3 loop reads CASSPGTGGLGYTF. The CDR3 DNA sequence: TGCGCCAGCAGCCCAGGGACAGGGGGCCTTGGCTACACCTTC.

The chain couples TRBV28 to TRBJ1-1; D gene ambiguous. The CDR3 is 12 residues long. V shed 1 base and J shed 11 bases, with 11 bases lying between them. Germline-derived CDR1 and CDR2 are MDHEN and SYDVKM. CDR3 protein: CASSLYSSGAFF. Written as DNA, the CDR3 is TGTGCCAGCAGTTTATATAGCTCGGGGGCTTTCTTT.

This sequence joins TRBV6-5 and TRBJ1-6; D is ambiguous. Trimming left V 0 bases short and J 10 bases short, with 10 bases between. CDR3 length equals 14 residues. CDR1 is MNHEY, CDR2 SVGAGI, per germline. The CDR3 coding sequence is TGTGCCAGCAGTTACTCAGGGAGTGGATCACCCCTCCACTTT. Protein product: CASSYSGSGSPLHF.

V usage is TRBV6-4 and J usage is TRBJ1-1; 8 bases are shared with TRBD1. Germline CDR1 is MRHNA and CDR2 is SNTAGT. The CDR3 length is 14 residues. V dropped 6 bases and J dropped 5; count of bases not matched to a gene: 8. The CDR3 bases are TGTGCCAGCAGCCCCGGACAGGGCGGGACTGAAGCTTTCTTT. This codes for CASSPGQGGTEAFF.

The V and J genes are TRBV6-1 and TRBJ1-1, with D possibly TRBD1 on 6 matching bases. From germline, CDR1 is MNHNS and CDR2 SASEGT. V lost 5 bases to trimming and J lost 6 bases, with 19 bases between them. The CDR3 length is 15 residues. CDR3 loop: CASSTGGLKIAEAFF. The CDR3 nucleotides are TGTGCCAGCAGTACCGGGGGGCTTAAGATCGCTGAAGCTTTCTTT.

The chain joins TRBV4-2 to TRBJ2-2; a weak D match, TRBD2 (6 bases). The V end lost 0 bases, the J end lost 1 base, and 12 bases lay between the germline ends. The CDR3 loop spans 17 amino acids. Per the germline V gene, CDR1 is LGHNA and CDR2 is YNFKEQ. CDR3 protein: CASSQDKRLENTGELFF. CDR3 bases: TGTGCCAGCAGCCAAGATAAGAGACTAGAGAACACCGGGGAGCTGTTTTTT.

V and J are TRBV18 and TRBJ1-2; D is uncertain. This CDR3 has 15 amino acids. Germline loops: CDR1 KGHSH, CDR2 LQKENI. V gave up 1 base and J gave up 13 bases, with 22 bases separating them. The CDR3 sequence: CASSPRKEIISPLTF. Here the CDR3 DNA reads TGTGCCAGCTCACCACGAAAGGAGATAATATCCCCCCTCACCTTC.

The chain is built from TRBV10-3 and TRBJ2-7, with 12 bases lining up with TRBD2. Unmatched junction bases numbered 6, after V lost 2 bases and J lost 4 bases. The CDR3 covers 16 residues. Germline V gene lookup returns CDR1 ENHRY and CDR2 SYGVKD. In nucleotides, the CDR3 is TGTGCCATCAGTGAGCCCGGACTAGCGGGAAGGTACGAGCAGTACTTC. Its translation: CAISEPGLAGRYEQYF.

This rearrangement joins TRBV5-5 to TRBJ2-7; D remains unclear. The germline V gene has CDR1 SGHKS and CDR2 YYEKEE (reference sequence). Trimming removed 4 bases from V and 2 bases from J, with 13 bases in between. The CDR3 covers 14 residues. The CDR3 DNA follows: TGTGCCAGCAGCCCCGCGGTAGTCCCCTACGAGCAGTACTTC. It translates to CASSPAVVPYEQYF.

The gene calls are TRBV2 and TRBJ1-1; tentative D call: TRBD1 (5 bases). Trimming cost V 8 bases and J 3 bases, with 16 bases left between them. In germline, CDR1 is SNHLY, CDR2 FYNNEI. The CDR3 has 14 residues. The CDR3 DNA reads TGTGCCAGCGGAGTGCGGGGAGGGGACACTGAAGCTTTCTTT. This encodes CASGVRGGDTEAFF.